Presented here are 27 T cell receptor beta chains from one specimen sequenced in a study of regulatory dendritic cells for organ transplantation. Sequencing was performed with immunoSEQ multiplex PCR; in TCRdb, only in-frame clones are kept and a portion is missing. The sample lists 30,000 or so clones, 80% to 85% occurring once. The specimen was naive CD4+ T cells from blood. Subset of the sample: CD45RA+ naive T cells. The receptors here all came from a human donor in good health.

The rearrangement joins TRBV9 to TRBJ2-7; 8 bases agree with TRBD2. In germline, CDR1 is SGDLS, CDR2 YYNGEE. The CDR3 runs 15 residues. J was trimmed by 2 bases and V by 0 bases; bases with no gene match: 4. The CDR3 is CASSVESAGAYEQYF. The DNA of the CDR3 is TGTGCCAGCAGCGTAGAATCAGCGGGGGCCTACGAGCAGTACTTC.

This rearrangement joins TRBV19 to TRBJ2-5; 10 bases align to TRBD2. This CDR3 region has 16 residues. Per the germline V gene, CDR1 is LNHDA and CDR2 is SQIVND (reference sequence). V shed 6 bases, J shed 0 bases, and the junction held 7 bases outside the gene matches. In DNA, the CDR3 is TGTGCCAGTAGCATCGGCCTAGCGGGGGACCAAGAGACCCAGTACTTC. It encodes CASSIGLAGDQETQYF.

The chain links TRBV7-2 to TRBJ1-1, with a weak D call TRBD1 (6 bases). The germline V and J ends were trimmed by 2 bases and 4 bases, with 17 bases remaining between them. The CDR3 length is 16 residues. In germline, CDR1 is SGHTA, CDR2 FQGNSA. The CDR3 coding sequence is TGTGCCAGCAGCTTATTTTCGGGGGGCAGGGCCACTGAAGCTTTCTTT. Amino acid sequence: CASSLFSGGRATEAFF.

The rearrangement links TRBV5-6 to TRBJ1-4; weak D call: TRBD1 (5 bases). The CDR3 runs 14 residues. V gave up 3 bases and J gave up 7 bases, with 13 bases separating them. The germline CDR1 and CDR2 sequences are SGHDT and YYEEEE. The CDR3 bases are TGTGCCAGCAGCTCCTACAGGAAGGTTGAAAAACTGTTTTTT. Translating it yields CASSSYRKVEKLFF.

V usage is TRBV18 and J usage is TRBJ2-5; 8 bases map to TRBD1. With 8 bases clipped from V and 4 bases from J, the junction kept 12 bases outside the gene matches. This CDR3 comprises 15 residues. Germline values: CDR1 KGHSH, CDR2 LQKENI. The CDR3 loop is CASLSTGAGGETQYF. The CDR3 DNA is TGTGCCAGCCTATCGACAGGGGCCGGTGGAGAGACCCAGTACTTC.

This chain joins TRBV19 and TRBJ1-5; D gene uncertain. Deletions cut 1 base from V and 6 bases from J, with 19 bases between. CDR3 length equals 17 residues. CDR1 and CDR2 from the germline V gene are LNHDA and SQIVND (reference sequence). This CDR3 is CASSIGAHRRAGQPQHF. The CDR3 region has the DNA TGTGCCAGTAGTATAGGGGCCCATAGGAGGGCAGGTCAGCCCCAGCATTTT.

This clone was recorded once. The chain links TRBV7-8 to TRBJ2-1; 10 bases align to TRBD1. V was pared by 5 bases and J by 8 bases, with 12 bases of the junction left unmatched. Germline V gene lookup returns CDR1 SGHVS and CDR2 FQNEAQ. This CDR3 has 16 residues. CDR3: CASSGRQGARGDEQFF. The DNA for the CDR3 is TGTGCCAGCAGCGGACGACAGGGGGCTAGGGGCGATGAGCAGTTCTTC.

The chain recombines TRBV7-9 with TRBJ2-5; 7 nucleotides agree with TRBD1. Trimming took 5 bases from V and 5 from J; bases not matched to a gene: 11. Germline-derived CDR1 and CDR2 are SEHNR and FQNEAQ (reference sequence). This CDR3 is built from 15 residues. CDR3 sequence reads: CASSPSMRQGETQYF. The CDR3 DNA reads TGTGCCAGCAGCCCCTCGATGCGACAGGGCGAGACCCAGTACTTC.

This chain uses TRBV6-5 with TRBJ1-1; D perhaps matches TRBD1 (6 bases). Looked up from germline, CDR1 is MNHEY and CDR2 is SVGAGI. V lost 2 bases and J 1 base, leaving 11 bases between the germline ends. This CDR3 is 15 amino acids long. In nucleotides, the CDR3 is TGTGCCAGCAGTTACGTCGCAGGGGCGAACACTGAAGCTTTCTTT. Its protein is CASSYVAGANTEAFF.

The V and J genes are TRBV21-1 and TRBJ2-7; the table's D call, TRBD2, has no DNA check behind it. TRBV21-1 is reported as a pseudogene. The CDR3 sequence is 14 residues long. DNA of the CDR3: TGTGCCAGCAGCCCCACCTTGGAGTTCATCGAGCAGTACTTC. Protein: CASSPTLEFIEQYF.

The V gene is TRBV10-3, the J gene TRBJ1-2, with a weak D call TRBD1 (6 bases). Trimming cost V 0 bases and J 10 bases, with 12 bases left between them. Germline V gene lookup returns CDR1 ENHRY and CDR2 SYGVKD. The CDR3 spans 13 residues. Here the CDR3 DNA reads TGTGCCATCAGTGAGTCGTCAGGGGCCGACTACACCTTC. Its protein product is CAISESSGADYTF.

This chain joins TRBV9 and TRBJ2-3; 9 bases map to TRBD2. With 3 bases clipped from V and 5 bases from J, the junction kept 10 bases outside the gene matches. CDR1 is SGDLS, CDR2 YYNGEE, per germline. CDR3 length equals 16 residues. The CDR3 here is CASSERLAALRDTQYF. CDR3 DNA sequence: TGTGCCAGCAGCGAGAGACTAGCGGCCTTACGAGATACGCAGTATTTT.

J is TRBJ1-1 and V is TRBV19; TRBD1 agrees at 7 bases. The CDR3 runs 17 residues. Germline V CDR1 and CDR2: LNHDA, SQIVND (reference sequence). With 7 bases clipped from V and 3 bases from J, the junction kept 17 bases outside the gene matches. The CDR3, as DNA: TGTGCCAGTACGGTAATTGGGACAGTCTCGAGGGACACTGAAGCTTTCTTT. Translating gives CASTVIGTVSRDTEAFF.

This chain uses TRBV18 with TRBJ1-3; D gene unclear. The ends were cut back, 0 bases at V and 2 bases at J, with 11 bases in the middle. Germline loops: CDR1 KGHSH, CDR2 LQKENI. CDR3 length: 16 residues. CDR3 in amino acids: CASSPPVGHPGNTIYF. Here the CDR3 DNA reads TGTGCCAGCTCACCACCGGTTGGGCATCCTGGAAACACCATATATTTT.

The chain links TRBV11-1 to TRBJ2-5, with D hard to call. Trimming removed 1 base at V and 3 bases at J, with 6 bases between. This CDR3 is built from 13 residues. CDR1 and CDR2 (germline): SGHAT, FQDESV (reference sequence). The chain's CDR3 is CASSLEVEETQYF. CDR3 DNA sequence: TGTGCCAGCAGCTTAGAAGTAGAAGAGACCCAGTACTTC.

The CDR3 DNA follows: TGTGCCAGCTCACCGAACGGGGGGGCAGATACGCAGTATTTT. It is translated as CASSPNGGADTQYF. The chain employs TRBV18 and TRBJ2-3, with TRBD2 matching 8 bases. J gave up 4 bases and V 3 bases, and 3 bases lay outside the gene matches. This CDR3 comprises 14 residues. CDR1 and CDR2 from the germline V gene are KGHSH and LQKENI.

The chain couples TRBV5-4 to TRBJ2-4; TRBD1 matches 8 bases. The CDR3 loop spans 14 amino acids. Germline loops: CDR1 SGHNT, CDR2 YYREEE (reference sequence). Trimming at V came to 0 bases and at J to 8 bases, leaving 4 bases not matched to a gene. DNA of the CDR3: TGTGCCAGCAGCTTGGCCCAGGGGGCGGACATTCAGTACTTC. Encoded protein: CASSLAQGADIQYF. Complete variable domain (other parts from reference TRBV5-4 and TRBJ2-4): ETGVTQSPTHLIKTRGQQVTLRCSSQSGHNTVSWYQQALGQGPQFIFQYYREEENGRGNFPPRFSGLQFPNYSSELNVNALELDDSALYLCASSLAQGADIQYFGAGTRLSVL.

This chain joins TRBV7-8 and TRBJ1-4; 11 bases line up with TRBD1. The CDR3 spans 17 residues. CDR1 is SGHVS and CDR2 is FQNEAQ in the germline V gene. The V segment lost 3 bases and the J segment 3 bases; nucleotides outside the gene matches: 6. The CDR3 loop is CASSFRTGGKANEKLFF. The CDR3 region has the DNA TGTGCCAGCAGCTTTCGGACAGGGGGCAAGGCTAATGAAAAACTGTTTTTT.

The chain uses TRBV9 and TRBJ2-1; 9 bases are shared with TRBD2. The ends lost 4 bases at V and 5 bases at J; junction bases unmatched: 10. CDR1 and CDR2 from the germline V gene are SGDLS and YYNGEE. The CDR3 is made up of 16 amino acids. In DNA form, the CDR3 reads TGTGCCAGCAGCTTTACCAGCGGGGGGACACACAATGAGCAGTTCTTC. Translation: CASSFTSGGTHNEQFF.

CDR3 amino acids: CASSQTGQGESPLHF. Written as DNA, the CDR3 is TGTGCCAGCTCACAAACGGGACAGGGGGAATCACCCCTCCACTTT. This sequence joins TRBV18 and TRBJ1-6; 11 bases match TRBD1. This CDR3 is 15 amino acids long. Unmatched junction bases numbered 6, after V lost 4 bases and J lost 10 bases. The germline CDR1 and CDR2 sequences are KGHSH and LQKENI.

The rearrangement links TRBV5-1 to TRBJ1-5, with D tentatively TRBD1 (6 bases). The CDR3 has 13 residues. Germline assignment: CDR1 SGHRS and CDR2 YFSETQ. The V and J ends lost 4 bases and 4 bases respectively, with 9 bases between them. The CDR3 DNA is TGCGCCAGCAGCACAGGGCCTAATCAGCCCCAGCATTTT. The encoded protein is CASSTGPNQPQHF.

This clone was observed once. This chain joins TRBV7-2 and TRBJ2-3; TRBD2 agrees at 11 bases. Germline V gene sequence: CDR1 SGHTA, CDR2 FQGNSA. V shed 2 bases and J 4 bases; nucleotides not matched to a gene: 11. The length of the CDR3 is 18 residues. The CDR3 DNA reads TGTGCCAGCAGCTTAAAGGGTTCTAGCGGGGGGTTGGCAGATACGCAGTATTTT. Translation gives CASSLKGSSGGLADTQYF.

The J gene is TRBJ1-5, the V gene TRBV7-8; 8 bases map to TRBD1. CDR1 is SGHVS, CDR2 FQNEAQ, per germline. The V gene end was trimmed by 1 base and the J gene end by 4 bases; junction bases not matched to a gene: 3. The CDR3 runs 15 residues. The CDR3 loop is CASSLGYRGNQPQHF. As DNA, the CDR3 is TGTGCCAGCAGCTTAGGGTACAGGGGGAATCAGCCCCAGCATTTT.

The V call is TRBV5-1, the J call TRBJ1-1, with 7 nucleotides matching TRBD1. CDR1 is SGHRS, CDR2 YFSETQ, per germline. Trimming removed 4 bases from V and 0 bases from J; junction bases left unmatched: 9. The CDR3 covers 16 residues. For the CDR3, the DNA is TGCGCCAGCAGCAGGGACGGGACAGCCATGAACACTGAAGCTTTCTTT. It encodes CASSRDGTAMNTEAFF.

The chain links TRBV5-1 to TRBJ1-1; D ambiguous. V was pared by 6 bases and J by 2 bases, with 11 bases between. The CDR3 is 13 amino acids. Germline V lookup: CDR1 SGHRS, CDR2 YFSETQ. The CDR3 loop is CASNSPFNTEAFF. The DNA of the CDR3 is TGCGCCAGCAACTCGCCCTTTAACACTGAAGCTTTCTTT.

Concerning this clone: Other DNA sequences in the sample encode the same CDR3. This chain uses TRBV12-5 with TRBJ1-5; D gene unclear. Germline values: CDR1 LGHNT, CDR2 FRNRAP. Trimming left V 5 bases short and J 5 bases short, with 4 bases between. This CDR3 spans 11 amino acids. The CDR3 loop is CASGPDQPQHF. The CDR3, as DNA: TGTGCTAGTGGTCCTGATCAGCCCCAGCATTTT.

Written as DNA, the CDR3 is TGCGCCAGCAGCTTGACAGGGGATTCCTACAATGAGCAGTTCTTC. Translation: CASSLTGDSYNEQFF. The chain employs TRBV5-1 and TRBJ2-1; 7 nucleotides agree with TRBD1. The V gene end was trimmed by 1 base and the J gene end by 1 base; junction bases not matched to a gene: 2. Germline values: CDR1 SGHRS, CDR2 YFSETQ. The length of the CDR3 is 15 residues.